Here is one T cell receptor beta chain with its context. Germline lookup yields CDR1 MDHEN and CDR2 SYDVKM. The CDR3 runs to 16 residues. V dropped 2 bases and J dropped 6 bases, with 16 bases sitting between them. This record belongs to a study of OX40 agonist ivuxolimab in advanced cancers. Clones were sequenced by immunoSEQ multiplex PCR, and TCRdb holds only the in-frame ones, with some missing. The sample has about 39,000 clones, about 94% seen once. This chain joins TRBV28 and TRBJ2-2, with TRBD2 as a possible D gene (5 bases). This clonotype was sampled from an adult with an advanced solid tumor such as melanoma, head and neck, liver or kidney cancer. The starting material was CD4+ or CD8+ T cells sorted from blood, obtained in a trial of the OX40 agonist ivuxolimab. CDR3 sequence: CASSLRGMMVPGELFF. The CDR3 DNA reads as TGTGCCAGCAGTTTACGGGGAATGATGGTTCCCGGGGAGCTGTTTTTT.